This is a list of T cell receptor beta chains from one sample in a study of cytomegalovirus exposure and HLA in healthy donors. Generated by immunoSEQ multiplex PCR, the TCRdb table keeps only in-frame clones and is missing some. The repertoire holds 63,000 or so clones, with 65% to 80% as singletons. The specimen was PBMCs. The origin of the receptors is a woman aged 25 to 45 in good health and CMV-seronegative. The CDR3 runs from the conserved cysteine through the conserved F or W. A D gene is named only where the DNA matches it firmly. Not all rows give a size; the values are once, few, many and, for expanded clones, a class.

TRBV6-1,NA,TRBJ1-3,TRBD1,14,CASRQGVAGNTIYF,TGTGCCAGCAGGCAGGGGGTAGCTGGAAACACCATATATTTT
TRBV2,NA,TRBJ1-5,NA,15,CASLGEGRSNQPQHF,TGTGCCAGCCTGGGGGAGGGGCGTAGCAATCAGCCCCAGCATTTT
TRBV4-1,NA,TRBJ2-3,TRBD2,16,CASSQDSLAVLDTQYF,TGCGCCAGCAGCCAAGACTCCCTAGCGGTTCTCGATACGCAGTATTTT
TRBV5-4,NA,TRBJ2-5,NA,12,CASSQGLGTQYF,TGTGCCAGCTCGCAGGGGTTGGGGACCCAGTACTTC
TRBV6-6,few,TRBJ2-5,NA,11,CASSTRETQYF,TGTGCCAGCAGTACCCGGGAGACCCAGTACTTC
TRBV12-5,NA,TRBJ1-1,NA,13,CASGFGGRTEAFF,TGTGCTAGTGGTTTCGGAGGTAGGACTGAAGCTTTCTTT
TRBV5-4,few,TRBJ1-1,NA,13,CASSLAENTEAFF,TGTGCCAGCAGCTTGGCAGAGAACACTGAAGCTTTCTTT
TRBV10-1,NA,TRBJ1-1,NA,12,CASSETGRQAFF,TGCGCCAGCAGTGAGACCGGTCGCCAAGCTTTCTTT
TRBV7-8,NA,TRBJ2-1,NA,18,CASSLSTTVLQSNNEQFF,TGTGCCAGCAGCCTTAGTACGACAGTCCTACAATCAAACAACGAGCAGTTCTTC
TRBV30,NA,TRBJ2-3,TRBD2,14,CAWSVRGGTDTQYF,TGTGCCTGGAGTGTTCGGGGGGGCACAGATACGCAGTATTTT
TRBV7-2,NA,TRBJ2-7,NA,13,CASSFDTYYEQYF,TGTGCCAGCAGCTTTGACACCTACTACGAGCAGTACTTC
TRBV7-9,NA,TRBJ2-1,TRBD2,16,CASSLTGGGAYNEQFF,TGTGCCAGCAGCTTAACCGGCGGGGGGGCCTACAATGAGCAGTTCTTC
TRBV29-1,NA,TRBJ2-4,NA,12,CSVVLEVDIQYF,TGCAGCGTTGTTCTAGAGGTCGACATTCAGTACTTC
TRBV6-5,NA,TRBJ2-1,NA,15,CASSPIPPSYNEQFF,TGTGCCAGCAGTCCTATCCCCCCCTCCTACAATGAGCAGTTCTTC
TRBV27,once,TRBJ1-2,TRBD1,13,CASSPGQGVDYTF,TGTGCCAGCAGTCCGGGACAGGGGGTGGACTACACCTTC